This TCR beta chain came from a study of T cell responses to AZD1222 COVID-19 vaccine. Study background: Analysis merged second doses at about 4 or about 12 weeks.

Points from the study as a whole: Seropositive AZD1222 recipients at baseline numbered only five or six. Sampling that yielded the repertoires occurred only after the peak T cell response. Among the donors, most were white British and more were female, and clonal diversity was possibly underestimated.

Details on this clone: The antigen remains undetermined.

Sequencing used immunoSEQ multiplex PCR; TCRdb keeps in-frame clones, though not all of them. The table records 100,000 to 150,000 clones, 88% of them present only once. This CDR3 is 16 amino acids long. The specimen was peripheral blood, collected on day 0 of AZD1222 vaccination. This receptor was taken from an adult in good health. The chain links TRBV7-5 to TRBJ1-2. TRBV7-5 is shown as a pseudogene. The CDR3 sequence is CVRSIDGVPLNYGYTF. Written as DNA, the CDR3 is TGTGTCAGAAGCATCGACGGGGTCCCTTTGAACTATGGCTACACCTTC.